The sequence of this TCR beta chain was determined in a study of shared clonotypes between healthy human individuals. Looking at the study overall: Ranging from 18 to 49 in age, donors were a couple of women and three men. Each donor contributed plates that comprised three CD4 naive, three CD4 memory, two CD8 naive and one CD8 memory.

This CDR3 has 21 residues. Germline V gene data show CDR1 as MGHRA and CDR2 as YSYEKL. V was pared by 0 bases and J by 1 base, with 27 bases between. Investigators spread the genomic DNA of each subset evenly over several immunoSEQ plates. Clones were read by immunoSEQ multiplex PCR, and TCRdb kept only the in-frame ones, dropping some. The repertoire holds some 2,000,000 clones, with 95% as singletons. This chain connects TRBV4-1 to TRBJ2-5; TRBD2 might be the D (7 bases). Material for sequencing was naive CD4+ T cells sorted from blood. Indicated subset: CD45RA+ positively selected. This TCR was sampled from a man younger than 30 in good health. The CDR3, as DNA: TGCGCCAGCAGCCAAGACCCTCGGGGGGCGCTTTTCCGAGGTACCCAAGAGACCCAGTACTTC. Translating it yields CASSQDPRGALFRGTQETQYF.